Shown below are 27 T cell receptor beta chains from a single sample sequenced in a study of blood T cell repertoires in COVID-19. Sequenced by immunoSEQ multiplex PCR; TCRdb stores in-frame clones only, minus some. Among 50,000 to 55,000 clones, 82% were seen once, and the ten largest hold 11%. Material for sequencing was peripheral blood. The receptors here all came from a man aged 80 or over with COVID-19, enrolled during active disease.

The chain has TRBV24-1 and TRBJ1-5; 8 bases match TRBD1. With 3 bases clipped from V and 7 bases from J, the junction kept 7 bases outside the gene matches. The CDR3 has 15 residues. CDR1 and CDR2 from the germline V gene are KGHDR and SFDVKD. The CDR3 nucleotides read TGTGCCACCAGTGATACTCGACAGGGGAGGCAGCCCCAGCATTTT. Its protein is CATSDTRQGRQPQHF.

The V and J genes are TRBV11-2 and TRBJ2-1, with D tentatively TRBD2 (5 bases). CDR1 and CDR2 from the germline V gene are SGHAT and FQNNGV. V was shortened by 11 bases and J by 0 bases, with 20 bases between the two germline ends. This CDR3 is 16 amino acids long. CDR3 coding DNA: TGTGCCCGAGCAGTCTCGGGGTCGAGCTCCTACAATGAGCAGTTCTTC. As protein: CARAVSGSSSYNEQFF.

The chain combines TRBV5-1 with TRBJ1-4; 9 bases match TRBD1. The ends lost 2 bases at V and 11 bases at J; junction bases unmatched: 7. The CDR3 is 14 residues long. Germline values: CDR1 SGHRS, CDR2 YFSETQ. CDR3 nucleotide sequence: TGCGCCAGCAGCTTAACAGGGGGCGAGGGGAAACTGTTTTTT. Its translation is CASSLTGGEGKLFF.

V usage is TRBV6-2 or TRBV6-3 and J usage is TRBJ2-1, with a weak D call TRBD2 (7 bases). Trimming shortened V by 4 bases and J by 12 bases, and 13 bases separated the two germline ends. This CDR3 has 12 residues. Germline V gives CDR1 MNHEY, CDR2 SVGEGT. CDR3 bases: TGTGCCAGCAGTTTCCCAAGGGGGGGGCAGTTCTTC. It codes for CASSFPRGGQFF.

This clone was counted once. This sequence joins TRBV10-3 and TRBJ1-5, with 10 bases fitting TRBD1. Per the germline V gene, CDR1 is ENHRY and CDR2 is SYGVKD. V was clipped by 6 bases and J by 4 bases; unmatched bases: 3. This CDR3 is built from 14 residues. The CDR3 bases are TGTGCCATCAGCCCGGGACAGGGGAATCAGCCCCAGCATTTT. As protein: CAISPGQGNQPQHF.

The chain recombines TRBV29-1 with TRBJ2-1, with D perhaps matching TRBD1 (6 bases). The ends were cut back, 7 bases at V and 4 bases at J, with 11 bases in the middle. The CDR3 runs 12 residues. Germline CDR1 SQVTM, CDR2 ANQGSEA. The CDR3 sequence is CSGETGYNEQFF. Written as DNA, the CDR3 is TGCAGCGGAGAGACAGGTTACAATGAGCAGTTCTTC.

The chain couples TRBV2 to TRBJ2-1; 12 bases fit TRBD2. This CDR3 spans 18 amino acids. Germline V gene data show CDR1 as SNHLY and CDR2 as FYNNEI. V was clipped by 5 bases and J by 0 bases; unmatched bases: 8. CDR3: CASSKTSGSASSYNEQFF. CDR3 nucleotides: TGTGCCAGCAGTAAGACTAGCGGGAGCGCCAGCTCCTACAATGAGCAGTTCTTC.

Here the CDR3 DNA reads TGCGCCAGCAGCGGTGATTGGAGCGCAGATACGCAGTATTTT. It encodes CASSGDWSADTQYF. The J gene is TRBJ2-3, the V gene TRBV5-1; D gene unclear. The V gene lost 4 bases and the J gene lost 4 bases, with 13 bases spanning the gap. Looked up from germline, CDR1 is SGHRS and CDR2 is YFSETQ. This CDR3 has 14 amino acids.

The CDR3 DNA follows: TGTGCCTGGGCCTGGGACAGGGATGACTATGGCTACACCTTC. As protein: CAWAWDRDDYGYTF. The V gene is TRBV30, the J gene TRBJ1-2; 9 bases fit TRBD1. Germline CDR1 reads GTSNPN; CDR2 reads SVGIG (reference sequence). The CDR3 has 14 amino acids. After removal of 5 bases from V and 3 bases from J, the junction contained 7 bases not matched to a gene.

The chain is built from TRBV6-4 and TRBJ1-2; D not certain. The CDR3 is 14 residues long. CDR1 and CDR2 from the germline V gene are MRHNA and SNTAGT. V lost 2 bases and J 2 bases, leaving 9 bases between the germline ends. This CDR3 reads CASSDGQYNYGYTF. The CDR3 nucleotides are TGTGCCAGCAGTGACGGGCAGTACAACTATGGCTACACCTTC.

The CDR3 region is CATSSLRRGGKTQYF. The CDR3, as DNA: TGTGCCACCAGCAGTCTGCGGCGGGGGGGAAAGACCCAGTACTTC. The V call is TRBV15, the J call TRBJ2-5, with 9 bases lining up with TRBD2. Germline V gives CDR1 LNHNV, CDR2 YYDKDF (reference sequence). Trimming removed 3 bases from V and 6 bases from J; junction bases left unmatched: 8. There are 15 residues in the CDR3.

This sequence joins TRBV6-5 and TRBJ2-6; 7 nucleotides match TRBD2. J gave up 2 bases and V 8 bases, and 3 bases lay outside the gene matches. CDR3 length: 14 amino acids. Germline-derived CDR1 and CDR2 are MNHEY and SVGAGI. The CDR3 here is CASDGRAGANVLTF. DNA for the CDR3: TGTGCCAGCGATGGGAGGGCTGGGGCCAACGTCCTGACTTTC.

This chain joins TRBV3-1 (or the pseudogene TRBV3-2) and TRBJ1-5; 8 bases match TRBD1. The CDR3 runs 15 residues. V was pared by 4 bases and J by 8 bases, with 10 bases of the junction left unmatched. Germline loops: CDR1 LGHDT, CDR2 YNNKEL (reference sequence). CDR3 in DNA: TGTGCCAGCAGCCTTCGGGCAGGGGGCAAGGAGCCCCAGCATTTT. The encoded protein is CASSLRAGGKEPQHF.

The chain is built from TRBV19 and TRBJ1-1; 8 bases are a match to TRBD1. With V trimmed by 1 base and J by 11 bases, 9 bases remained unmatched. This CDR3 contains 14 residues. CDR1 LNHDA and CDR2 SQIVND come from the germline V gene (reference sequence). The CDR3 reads CASSIARTGSGAFF. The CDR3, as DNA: TGTGCCAGTAGTATAGCGCGGACAGGGAGTGGGGCTTTCTTT.

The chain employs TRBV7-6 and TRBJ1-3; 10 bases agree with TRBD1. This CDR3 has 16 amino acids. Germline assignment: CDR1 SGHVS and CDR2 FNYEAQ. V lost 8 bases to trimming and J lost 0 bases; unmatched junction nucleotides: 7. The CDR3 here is CASGQGDFLSGNTIYF. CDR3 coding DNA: TGTGCCAGCGGACAGGGGGATTTTCTCTCTGGAAACACCATATATTTT.

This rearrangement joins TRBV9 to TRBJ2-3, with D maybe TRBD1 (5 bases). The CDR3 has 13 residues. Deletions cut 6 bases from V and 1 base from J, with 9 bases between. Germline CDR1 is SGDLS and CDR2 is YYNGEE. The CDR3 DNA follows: TGTGCCAGCAACATACAGGGCACAGATACGCAGTATTTT. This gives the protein CASNIQGTDTQYF.

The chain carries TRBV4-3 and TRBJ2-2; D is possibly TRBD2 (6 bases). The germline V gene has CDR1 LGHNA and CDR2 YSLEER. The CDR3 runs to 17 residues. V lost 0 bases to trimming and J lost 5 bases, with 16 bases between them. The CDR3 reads CASSQELLRGLTGELFF. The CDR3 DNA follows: TGCGCCAGCAGCCAAGAGCTCCTGCGGGGATTGACCGGGGAGCTGTTTTTT.

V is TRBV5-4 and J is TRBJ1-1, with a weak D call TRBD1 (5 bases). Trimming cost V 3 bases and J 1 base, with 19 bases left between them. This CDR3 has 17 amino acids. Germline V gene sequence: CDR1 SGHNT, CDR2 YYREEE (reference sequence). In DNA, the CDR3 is TGTGCCAGCAGCTCCTCGGGACTCCCCCCCGGGAACACTGAAGCTTTCTTT. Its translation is CASSSSGLPPGNTEAFF.

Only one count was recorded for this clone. The CDR3 DNA reads TGTGCCAGCAGCAATCCCTGTGGATTTCGTTTCAGGGGAAGTAGTCAGCCCCAGCATTTT. Translated: CASSNPCGFRFRGSSQPQHF. The J gene is TRBJ1-5, the V gene TRBV21-1; the table's D call of TRBD1 was not tested on the DNA. TRBV21-1 is recorded as a pseudogene. The CDR3 consists of 20 residues.

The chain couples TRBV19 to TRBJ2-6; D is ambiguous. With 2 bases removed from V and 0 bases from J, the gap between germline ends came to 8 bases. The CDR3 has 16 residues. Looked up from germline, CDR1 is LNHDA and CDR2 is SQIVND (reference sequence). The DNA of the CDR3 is TGTGCCAGTAGTATAACCGACACCTCTGGGGCCAACGTCCTGACTTTC. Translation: CASSITDTSGANVLTF. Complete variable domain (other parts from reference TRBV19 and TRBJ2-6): DGGITQSPKYLFRKEGQNVTLSCEQNLNHDAMYWYRQDPGQGLRLIYYSQIVNDFQKGDIAEGYSVSREKKESFPLTVTSAQKNPTAFYLCASSITDTSGANVLTFGAGSRLTVL.

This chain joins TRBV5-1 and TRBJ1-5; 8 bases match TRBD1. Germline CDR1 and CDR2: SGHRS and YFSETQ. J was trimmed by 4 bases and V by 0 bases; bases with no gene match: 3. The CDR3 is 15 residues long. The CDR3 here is CASSLGQGLNQPQHF. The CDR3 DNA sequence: TGCGCCAGCAGCTTGGGACAGGGGTTAAATCAGCCCCAGCATTTT. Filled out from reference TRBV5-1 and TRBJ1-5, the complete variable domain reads KAGVTQTPRYLIKTRGQQVTLSCSPISGHRSVSWYQQTPGQGLQFLFEYFSETQRNKGNFPGRFSGRQFSNSRSEMNVSTLELGDSALYLCASSLGQGLNQPQHFGDGTRLSIL.

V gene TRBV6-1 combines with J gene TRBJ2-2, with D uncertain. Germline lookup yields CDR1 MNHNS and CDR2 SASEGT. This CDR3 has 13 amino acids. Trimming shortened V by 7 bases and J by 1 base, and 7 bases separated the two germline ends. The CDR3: CASNLLNTGELFF. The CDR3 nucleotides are TGTGCCAGCAACTTATTGAACACCGGGGAGCTGTTTTTT.

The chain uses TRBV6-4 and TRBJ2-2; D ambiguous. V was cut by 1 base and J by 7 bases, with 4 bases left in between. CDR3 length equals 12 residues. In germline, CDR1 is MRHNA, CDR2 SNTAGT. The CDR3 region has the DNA TGTGCCAGCAGTGACTTTTACGGGGAGCTGTTTTTT. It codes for CASSDFYGELFF.

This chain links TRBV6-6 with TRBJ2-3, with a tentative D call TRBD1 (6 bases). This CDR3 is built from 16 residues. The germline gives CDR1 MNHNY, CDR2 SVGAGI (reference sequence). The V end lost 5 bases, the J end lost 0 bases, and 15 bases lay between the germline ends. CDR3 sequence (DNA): TGTGCCAGCAGTCCCCGGGACACCACTAGCACAGATACGCAGTATTTT. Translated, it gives CASSPRDTTSTDTQYF.

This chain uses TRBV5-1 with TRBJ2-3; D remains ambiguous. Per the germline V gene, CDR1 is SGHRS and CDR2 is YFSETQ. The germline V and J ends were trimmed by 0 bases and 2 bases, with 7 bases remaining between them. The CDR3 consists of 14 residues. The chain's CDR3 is CASSLDIHTDTQYF. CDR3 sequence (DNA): TGCGCCAGCAGCTTGGACATCCACACAGATACGCAGTATTTT.

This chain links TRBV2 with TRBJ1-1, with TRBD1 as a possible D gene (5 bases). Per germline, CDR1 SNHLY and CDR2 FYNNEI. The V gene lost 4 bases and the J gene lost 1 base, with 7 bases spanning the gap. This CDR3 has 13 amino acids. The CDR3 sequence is CASSAQGNTEAFF. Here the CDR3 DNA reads TGTGCCAGCAGTGCTCAGGGGAACACTGAAGCTTTCTTT.

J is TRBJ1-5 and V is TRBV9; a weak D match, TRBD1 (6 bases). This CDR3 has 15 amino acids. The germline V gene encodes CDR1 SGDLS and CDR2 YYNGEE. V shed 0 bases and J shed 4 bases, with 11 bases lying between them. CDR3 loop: CASSVADSINQPQHF. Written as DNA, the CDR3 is TGTGCCAGCAGCGTAGCGGACAGCATTAATCAGCCCCAGCATTTT.